This T cell receptor (beta chain) comes out of a study of cytomegalovirus exposure and HLA in healthy donors. Study-wide context: Around 180 million T cells yielded 100 million to 130 million unique TCR beta sequences, as an earlier analysis found. Counted in an early data release were tens of millions of unique TCRs from HLA-typed donors. Points from the study as a whole: Cytomegalovirus association was assigned to approximately 160 TCR beta chains. A few of the chains that were CMV-associated were confirmed in vitro to be specific for CMV antigens.

The CDR3 sequence is 14 residues long. Germline V gene sequence: CDR1 LNHDA, CDR2 SQIVND (reference sequence). The ends were cut back, 4 bases at V and 3 bases at J, with 12 bases in the middle. 60 Vbeta and 13 Jbeta primers were used in PCR. Clones were read by immunoSEQ multiplex PCR, and TCRdb kept only the in-frame ones, dropping some. The table includes 200,000 to 250,000 clones, around 76% detected once. Worth noting for this clone: Its antigen is undetermined.

The specimen sequenced was PBMCs. The sequence was obtained from a man younger than 30 in good health and CMV-seronegative. The chain couples TRBV19 to TRBJ1-1; maybe TRBD1 (6 bases). The chain's CDR3 is CASSRQAVHTEAFF. In nucleotides, the CDR3 is TGTGCCAGTAGTAGACAGGCCGTACACACTGAAGCTTTCTTT.